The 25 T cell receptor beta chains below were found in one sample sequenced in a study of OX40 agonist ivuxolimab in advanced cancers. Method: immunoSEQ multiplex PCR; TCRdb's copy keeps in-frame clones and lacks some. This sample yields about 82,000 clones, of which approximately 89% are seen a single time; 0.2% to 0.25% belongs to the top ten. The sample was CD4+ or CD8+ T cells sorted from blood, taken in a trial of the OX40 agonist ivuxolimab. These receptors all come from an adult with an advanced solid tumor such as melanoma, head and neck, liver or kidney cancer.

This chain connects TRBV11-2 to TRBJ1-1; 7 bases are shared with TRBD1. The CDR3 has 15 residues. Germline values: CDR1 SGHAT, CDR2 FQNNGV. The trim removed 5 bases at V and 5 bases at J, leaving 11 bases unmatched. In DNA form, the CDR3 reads TGTGCCAGCAGCCTCAGGGGGAAGTTTGGGACTGAAGCTTTCTTT. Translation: CASSLRGKFGTEAFF.

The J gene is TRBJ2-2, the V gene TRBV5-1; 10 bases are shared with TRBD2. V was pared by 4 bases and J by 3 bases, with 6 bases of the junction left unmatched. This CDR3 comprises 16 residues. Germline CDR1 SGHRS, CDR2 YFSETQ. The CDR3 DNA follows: TGCGCCAGCAGCGAAGGACTAGCGGTGTACACCGGGGAGCTGTTTTTT. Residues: CASSEGLAVYTGELFF.

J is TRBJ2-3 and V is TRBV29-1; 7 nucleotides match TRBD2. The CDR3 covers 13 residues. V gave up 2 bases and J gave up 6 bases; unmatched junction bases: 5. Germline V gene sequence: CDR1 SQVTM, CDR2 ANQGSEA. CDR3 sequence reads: CSVEFGGGDTQYF. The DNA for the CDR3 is TGCAGCGTTGAATTCGGGGGAGGGGATACGCAGTATTTT.

The CDR3 region is CASSSGQGAINEQYF. The DNA of the CDR3 is TGTGCCAGCAGTTCGGGACAGGGGGCTATAAACGAGCAGTACTTC. The chain links TRBV6-6 to TRBJ2-7; 12 bases fit TRBD1. Germline-derived CDR1 and CDR2 are MNHNY and SVGAGI (reference sequence). Trimming removed 4 bases from V and 5 bases from J; junction bases left unmatched: 6. CDR3 size: 15 residues.

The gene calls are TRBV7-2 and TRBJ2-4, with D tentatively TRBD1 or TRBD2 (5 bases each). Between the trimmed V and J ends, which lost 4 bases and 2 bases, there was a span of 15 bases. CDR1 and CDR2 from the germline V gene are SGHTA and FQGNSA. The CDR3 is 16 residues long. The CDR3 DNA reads TGTGCCAGCAGCTCCGAGGTCTGGGGGACCAAAAACATTCAGTACTTC. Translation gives CASSSEVWGTKNIQYF.

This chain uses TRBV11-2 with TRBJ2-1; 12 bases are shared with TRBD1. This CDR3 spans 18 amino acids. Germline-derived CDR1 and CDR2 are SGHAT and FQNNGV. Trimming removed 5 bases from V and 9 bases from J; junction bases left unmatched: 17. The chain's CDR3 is CASSPLRTGTGGSGEQFF. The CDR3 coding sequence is TGTGCCAGCAGCCCCCTCAGAACCGGGACAGGGGGCTCAGGTGAGCAGTTCTTC.

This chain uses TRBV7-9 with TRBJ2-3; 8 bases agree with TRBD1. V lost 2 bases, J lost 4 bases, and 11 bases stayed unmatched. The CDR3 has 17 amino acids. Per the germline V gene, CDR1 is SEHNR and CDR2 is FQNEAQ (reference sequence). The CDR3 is CASSLWTTSGGADTQYF. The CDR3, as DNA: TGTGCCAGCAGCTTATGGACTACCTCAGGGGGCGCAGATACGCAGTATTTT.

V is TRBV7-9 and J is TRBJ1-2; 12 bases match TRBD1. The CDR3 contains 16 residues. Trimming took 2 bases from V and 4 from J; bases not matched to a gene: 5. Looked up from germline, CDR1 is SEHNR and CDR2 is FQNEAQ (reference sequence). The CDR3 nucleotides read TGTGCCAGCAGCTTACTGGGACAGGGGGCTAGCTATGGCTACACCTTC. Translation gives CASSLLGQGASYGYTF.

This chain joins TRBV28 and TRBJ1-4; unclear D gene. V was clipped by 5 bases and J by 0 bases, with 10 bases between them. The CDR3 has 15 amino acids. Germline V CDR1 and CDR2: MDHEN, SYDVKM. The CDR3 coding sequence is TGTGCCAGCAGTCGGACGGGAGCAACTAATGAAAAACTGTTTTTT. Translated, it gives CASSRTGATNEKLFF.

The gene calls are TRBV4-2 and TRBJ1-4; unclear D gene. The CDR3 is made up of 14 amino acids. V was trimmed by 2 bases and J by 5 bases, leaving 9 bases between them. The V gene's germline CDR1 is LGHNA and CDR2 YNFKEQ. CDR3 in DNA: TGTGCCAGCAGCCAACCGCCGGGGAATGAAAAACTGTTTTTT. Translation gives CASSQPPGNEKLFF.

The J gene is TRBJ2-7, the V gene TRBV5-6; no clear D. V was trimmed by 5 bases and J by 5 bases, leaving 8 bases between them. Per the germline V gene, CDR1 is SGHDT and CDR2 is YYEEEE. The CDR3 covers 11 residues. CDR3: CASRKNDEQYF. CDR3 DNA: TGTGCCAGCAGGAAAAATGACGAGCAGTACTTC.

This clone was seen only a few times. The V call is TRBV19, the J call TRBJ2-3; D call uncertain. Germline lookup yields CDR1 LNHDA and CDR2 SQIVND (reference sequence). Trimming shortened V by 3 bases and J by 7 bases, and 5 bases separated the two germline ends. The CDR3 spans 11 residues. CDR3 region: CASSIFNTQYF. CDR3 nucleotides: TGTGCCAGTAGTATCTTTAATACGCAGTATTTT.

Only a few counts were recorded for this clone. The CDR3 spells CASSPRGDTQNEKLFF. For the CDR3, the DNA is TGTGCCAGCAGCCCGCGAGGTGACACACAAAATGAAAAACTGTTTTTT. V is TRBV5-8 and J is TRBJ1-4; the D is unclear. The ends were cut back, 4 bases at V and 5 bases at J, with 18 bases in the middle. Germline V gene lookup returns CDR1 SGHTS and CDR2 YDEGEE. The length of the CDR3 is 16 residues.

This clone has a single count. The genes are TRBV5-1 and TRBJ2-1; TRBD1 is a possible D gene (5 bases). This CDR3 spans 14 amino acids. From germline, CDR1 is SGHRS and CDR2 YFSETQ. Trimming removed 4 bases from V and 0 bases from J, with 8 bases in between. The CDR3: CASSQGGSYNEQFF. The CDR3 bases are TGCGCCAGCAGCCAGGGCGGCTCCTACAATGAGCAGTTCTTC. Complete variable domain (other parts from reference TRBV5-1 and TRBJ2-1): KAGVTQTPRYLIKTRGQQVTLSCSPISGHRSVSWYQQTPGQGLQFLFEYFSETQRNKGNFPGRFSGRQFSNSRSEMNVSTLELGDSALYLCASSQGGSYNEQFFGPGTRLTVL.

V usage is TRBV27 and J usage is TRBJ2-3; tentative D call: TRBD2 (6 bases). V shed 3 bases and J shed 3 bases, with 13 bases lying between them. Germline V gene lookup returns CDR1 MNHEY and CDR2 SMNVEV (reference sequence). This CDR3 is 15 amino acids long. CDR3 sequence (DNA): TGTGCCAGCAGTTTCCGGAGGGGTGGGACAGATACGCAGTATTTT. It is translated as CASSFRRGGTDTQYF.

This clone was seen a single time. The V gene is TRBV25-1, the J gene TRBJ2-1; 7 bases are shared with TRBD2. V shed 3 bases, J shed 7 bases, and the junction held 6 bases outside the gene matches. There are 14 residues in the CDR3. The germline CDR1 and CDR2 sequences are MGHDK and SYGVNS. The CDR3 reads CASSDPGLGNEQFF. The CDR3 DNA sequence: TGTGCCAGCAGTGATCCCGGACTAGGAAATGAGCAGTTCTTC.

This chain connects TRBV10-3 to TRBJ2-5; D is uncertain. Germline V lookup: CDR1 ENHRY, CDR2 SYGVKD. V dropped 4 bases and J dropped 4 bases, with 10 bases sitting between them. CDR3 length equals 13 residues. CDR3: CAISGRIRETQYF. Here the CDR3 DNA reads TGTGCCATCAGTGGAAGAATTCGAGAGACCCAGTACTTC.

CDR3 sequence (DNA): TGTGCAGCACGGACTAGCGGGGTCAGGACGCAGTATTTT. It translates to CAARTSGVRTQYF. This rearrangement joins TRBV6-5 to TRBJ2-3; TRBD2 aligns across 12 bases. Germline CDR1 and CDR2: MNHEY and SVGAGI. This CDR3 region has 13 residues.

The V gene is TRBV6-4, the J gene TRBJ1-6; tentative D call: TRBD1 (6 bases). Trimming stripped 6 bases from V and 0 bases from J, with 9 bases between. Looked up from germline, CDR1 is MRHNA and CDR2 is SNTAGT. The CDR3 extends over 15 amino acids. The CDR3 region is CASSAGHSYNSPLHF. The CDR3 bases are TGTGCCAGCAGCGCGGGACACTCCTATAATTCACCCCTCCACTTT.

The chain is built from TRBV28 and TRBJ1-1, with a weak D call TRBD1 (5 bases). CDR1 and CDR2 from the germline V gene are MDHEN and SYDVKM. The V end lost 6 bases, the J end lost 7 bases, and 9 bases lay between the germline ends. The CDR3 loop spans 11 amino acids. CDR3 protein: CASRGPFEAFF. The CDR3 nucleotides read TGTGCCAGCAGGGGGCCCTTTGAAGCTTTCTTT.

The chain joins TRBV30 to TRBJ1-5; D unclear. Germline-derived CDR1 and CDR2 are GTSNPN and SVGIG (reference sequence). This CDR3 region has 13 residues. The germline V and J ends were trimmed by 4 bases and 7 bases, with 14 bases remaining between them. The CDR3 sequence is CAWNGIQGQPQHF. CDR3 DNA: TGTGCCTGGAATGGGATCCAAGGGCAGCCCCAGCATTTT.

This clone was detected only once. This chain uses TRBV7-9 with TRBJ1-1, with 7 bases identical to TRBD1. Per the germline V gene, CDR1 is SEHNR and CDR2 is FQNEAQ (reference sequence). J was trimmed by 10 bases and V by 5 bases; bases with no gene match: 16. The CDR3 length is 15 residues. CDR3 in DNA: TGTGCCAGCAGCGAACAGGGGAGGGGGGCCAAGGGAGCTTTCTTT. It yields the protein CASSEQGRGAKGAFF.

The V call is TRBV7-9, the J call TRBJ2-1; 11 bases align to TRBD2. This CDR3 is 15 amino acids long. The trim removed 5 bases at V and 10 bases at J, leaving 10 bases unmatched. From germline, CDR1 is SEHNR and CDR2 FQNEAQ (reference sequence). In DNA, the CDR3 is TGTGCCAGCAGCCCAAGACTAGCGGGATTGGACGAGCAGTTCTTC. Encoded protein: CASSPRLAGLDEQFF.

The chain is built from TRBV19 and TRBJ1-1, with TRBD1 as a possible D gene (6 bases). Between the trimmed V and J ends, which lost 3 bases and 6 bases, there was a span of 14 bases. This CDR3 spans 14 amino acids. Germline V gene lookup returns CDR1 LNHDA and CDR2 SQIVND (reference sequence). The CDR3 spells CASSISDRPAEAFF. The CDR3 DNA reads TGTGCCAGTAGTATTTCCGACAGGCCGGCTGAAGCTTTCTTT.

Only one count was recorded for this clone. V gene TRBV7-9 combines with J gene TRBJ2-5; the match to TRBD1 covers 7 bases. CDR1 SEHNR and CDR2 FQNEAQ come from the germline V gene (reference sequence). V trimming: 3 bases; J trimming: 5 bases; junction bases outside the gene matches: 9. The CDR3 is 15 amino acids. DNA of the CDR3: TGTGCCAGCAGCTTGAGCAGAGGGGGCGGTGAGACCCAGTACTTC. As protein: CASSLSRGGGETQYF.